The source of this TCR beta chain is a study of blood T cell repertoires in COVID-19. Looked up from germline, CDR1 is GTSNPN and CDR2 is SVGIG (reference sequence). J was trimmed by 0 bases and V by 3 bases; bases with no gene match: 2. This CDR3 spans 13 amino acids. Libraries were prepared by immunoSEQ multiplex PCR; TCRdb keeps only in-frame clonotypes and omits some of them. The sample holds 87,000 or so clones; approximately 89% are singletons and the top ten take approximately 7.4%. Sequenced sample: peripheral blood. The source is a human donor with acute or convalescent COVID-19. The donor label of this sample is uncertain. This sequence joins TRBV30 and TRBJ2-7; 7 positions match TRBD1. The CDR3 is CAWSRDSSYEQYF. In nucleotides, the CDR3 is TGTGCCTGGAGCCGGGACAGCTCCTACGAGCAGTACTTC.